This TCR beta chain is from a study of technical replicates of blood from a handful of donors. The CDR3 spans 15 residues. V was pared by 1 base and J by 1 base, with 10 bases between. Germline CDR1 SGHDN, CDR2 FVKESK. Only in-frame clones appear in the TCRdb table, and some are missing; sequencing was by immunoSEQ multiplex PCR. This sample has roughly 81,000 clones; around 97% occur once, and the top ten carry more than 0.15%. The sequencing input was T cells isolated from PBMCs. The gene calls are TRBV14 and TRBJ1-1; no reliable D call. This TCR was sampled from a human donor in good health. The CDR3: CASSQVAQWNTEAFF. The CDR3 DNA reads TGTGCCAGCAGCCAAGTGGCCCAGTGGAACACTGAAGCTTTCTTT.